This T cell receptor beta chain stems from a study of response to subunit inactivated influenza vaccine. Whole-study findings and limits: A suggestion made by the authors is that each seasonal influenza vaccination recruits few new T cells.

MiXCR was run by TCRdb on the RT-PCR reads, yielding one entry per CDR3 protein. The table lists 150,000 to 200,000 distinct CDR3 sequences, more than 10% of them singletons. Concerning this clonotype: The target antigen is unknown.

This sample also belongs to another study, concerning T cells expressing NK-cell markers. From that study: 5'RACE template switching with UMIs generated TCR beta cDNA.

This receptor was taken from a man aged 50-59 years who received an inactivated influenza vaccine. Material: CD8+ T cells sorted from PBMCs, obtained about 11 days after vaccination.

The CDR3 DNA sequence: TGTGCCAGCTCACCGGATGAGAGACTAGCGGGAGACGAGCAGTACTTC. It translates to CASSPDERLAGDEQYF. The chain carries TRBV18 and TRBJ2-7; TRBD2 agrees at 12 bases. Germline CDR1 KGHSH, CDR2 LQKENI. The CDR3 is made up of 16 amino acids. After removal of 3 bases from V and 5 bases from J, the junction contained 8 bases not matched to a gene. Full variable domain (rest looked up from reference TRBV18 and TRBJ2-7): NAGVMQNPRHLVRRRGQEARLRCSPMKGHSHVYWYRQLPEEGLKFMVYLQKENIIDESGMPKERFSAEFPKEGPSILRIQQVVRGDSAAYFCASSPDERLAGDEQYFGPGTRLTVT.